One and the same sample provided the 3 T cell receptor beta chains below, sequenced in a study of beta chain features in type 1 diabetes (dated by TCRdb to 2016 to 2018). Library preparation used the immunoSEQ multiplex PCR assay. The High Capacity cDNA Reverse Transcription Kit was used to reverse transcribe all of the isolated RNA, meaning that expressed TCRB transcripts were what got sequenced. TCRdb stores this immuneACCESS table with in-frame sequences only. Part of the clones is absent; in the studies checked, under half of the shortfall reflects unresolved V genes, and no reason is known for the rest. In this sample the table shows 360,000 or so clones, 15% to 20% of which occur a single time. Under 0.055% of the sample lies in the top ten. The sample comprised naive CD4+ T cells from blood. The label giving this sample's cell subset or site can be read as: true naive CD4+ T cells. The receptor set was obtained from a young woman in good health.

The rearrangement uses TRBV6-5 and TRBJ2-2; D remains unclear. The germline V gene has CDR1 MNHEY and CDR2 SVGAGI. Trimming removed 5 bases from V and 0 bases from J, with 4 bases in between. The CDR3 covers 13 residues. CDR3 sequence (DNA): TGTGCCAGCAGTCCAACGAACACCGGGGAGCTGTTTTTT. Translating it yields CASSPTNTGELFF.

This clone showed up just a few times. The chain recombines TRBV30 with TRBJ2-6, with 11 nucleotides matching TRBD1. Germline assignment: CDR1 GTSNPN and CDR2 SVGIG (reference sequence). The CDR3 sequence is 20 residues long. J lost 0 bases, V lost 0 bases, and 10 bases had no gene match. CDR3 region: CAWSVLRTGGPISGANVLTF. DNA of the CDR3: TGTGCCTGGAGTGTACTCAGGACAGGGGGCCCCATCTCTGGGGCCAACGTCCTGACTTTC.

The count of this clone is one. The chain links TRBV30 to TRBJ2-3, with D hard to call. Trimming removed 0 bases from V and 5 bases from J, with 3 bases in between. CDR3 length: 11 residues. Germline CDR1 GTSNPN, CDR2 SVGIG (reference sequence). CDR3: CAWSVQDTQYF. CDR3 DNA: TGTGCCTGGAGTGTACAAGATACGCAGTATTTT.